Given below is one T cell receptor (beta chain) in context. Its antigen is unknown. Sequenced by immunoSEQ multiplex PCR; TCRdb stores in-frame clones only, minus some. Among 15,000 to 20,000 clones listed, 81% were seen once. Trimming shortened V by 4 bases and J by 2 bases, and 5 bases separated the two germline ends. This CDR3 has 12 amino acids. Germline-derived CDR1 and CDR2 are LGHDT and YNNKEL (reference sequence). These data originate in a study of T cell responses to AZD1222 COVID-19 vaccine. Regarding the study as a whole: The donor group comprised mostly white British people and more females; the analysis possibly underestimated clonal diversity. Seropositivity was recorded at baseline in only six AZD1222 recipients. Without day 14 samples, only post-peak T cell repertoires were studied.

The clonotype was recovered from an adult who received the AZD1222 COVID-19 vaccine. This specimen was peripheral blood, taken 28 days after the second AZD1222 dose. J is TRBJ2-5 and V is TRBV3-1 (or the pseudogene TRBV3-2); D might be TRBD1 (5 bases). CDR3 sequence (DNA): TGTGCCAGCAGCCGACAGCAAGAGACCCAGTACTTC. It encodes CASSRQQETQYF.